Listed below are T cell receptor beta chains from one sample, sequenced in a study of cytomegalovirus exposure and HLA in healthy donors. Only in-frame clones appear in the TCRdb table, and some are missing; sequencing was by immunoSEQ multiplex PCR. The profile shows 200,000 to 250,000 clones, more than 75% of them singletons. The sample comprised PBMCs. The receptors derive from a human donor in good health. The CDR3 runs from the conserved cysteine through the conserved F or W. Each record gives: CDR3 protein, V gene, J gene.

CDR3 protein: CASSPGSNEKLFF; V gene: TRBV5-1; J gene: TRBJ1-4
CDR3 protein: CASSYSIAETQYF; V gene: TRBV6-6; J gene: TRBJ2-5
CDR3 protein: CSSSFTETSYEQYF; V gene: TRBV7-9; J gene: TRBJ2-7
CDR3 protein: CASSQDPSGSSYEQYF; V gene: TRBV4-3; J gene: TRBJ2-7
CDR3 protein: CATRDRASNEQFF; V gene: TRBV19; J gene: TRBJ2-1
CDR3 protein: CASSRGASYEQYF; V gene: TRBV4-1; J gene: TRBJ2-7
CDR3 protein: CSGSTRFSTDTQYF; V gene: TRBV29-1; J gene: TRBJ2-3
CDR3 protein: CASRTPTDREKLFF; V gene: TRBV6-5; J gene: TRBJ1-4
CDR3 protein: CASSAGTGDHEQYF; V gene: TRBV9; J gene: TRBJ2-7
CDR3 protein: CASSLTGNTEAFF; V gene: TRBV7-9; J gene: TRBJ1-1